This paragraph reports one TCR beta chain. This clone was recorded a few times. Its binding antigen is unknown. There are no base qualities to consult, and no much larger clone falls within one base. The data originate from a study of neoadjuvant anti-PD-1 for oral cavity cancer (dated by TCRdb to about 2021). At the level of the whole study: Before curative-intent surgical resection, most patients were given three to four biweekly doses of nivolumab at 3 mg/kg. Patients without progression received a fourth nivolumab dose around day 43 and underwent definitive surgical resection on days 50-56. Under RECIST 1.1, a patient counted as a responder if showing complete response, partial response or stable disease, and as a non-responder if showing progression. There were more than 10 patients in the parent correlative cohort, and the response rate was around 35%. General findings and caveats noted by the study authors: After neoadjuvant nivolumab, significantly higher T cell clonality (Gini index) was found within PBMCs in non-responders than in responders. Higher pretreatment blood TCRbeta clonality and lower post-treatment tumor TCRbeta clonality were correlated with higher pretreatment blood Treg/Th17 ratios. TCR analyses included only a few patients per response group, and the authors called for larger cohorts for validation.

For deep sequencing, PBMC libraries mostly used roughly 0.5 ug of input genomic DNA, with six replicates for each sample. TCRbeta libraries were prepared with the immunoSEQ hsTCRbeta kit according to the manufacturer's instructions. The completed libraries were mixed into a single pool at 3 nM, then sequenced with an Illumina NovaSeq 6000 S4 flow cell. On the study's bioinformatics: The immunoSEQ Analyzer handled quality control and preprocessing of the raw data. The analysis was limited to productive rearrangements, and each clonotype was defined by a unique CDR3 amino acid sequence. Repertoire clonality was estimated as the Gini-Simpson index, which was calculated using the R package tcR. Gini indices were compared with Student's t test, and associations with tumor size change were assessed by Pearson correlation. Entries here come from immuneACCESS through TCRdb and include only in-frame sequences with V and J called. Some clones fail to appear in such tables; in the studies checked, an unresolved V gene covers under half of the shortfall, and the cause of the remainder is unknown. V, J and clone size reflect that table, while D and trimming were determined from the DNA. Present in this sample are 55,000 to 80,000 clones, about four fifths of which were seen just once. The top ten clonotypes cover 3% to 3.5% of the sample.

CDR1 and CDR2 were assigned from the germline V gene (reference sequence) as MNHEY and SMNVEV. From its cysteine to its phenylalanine, the CDR3 spans 15 amino acids. Only the CDR3 DNA stays, 45 bases, in frame from base 1. V is pared back by 7 bases and J by 0 bases, with 13 bases lying between the germline termini. The meaning of the sample's time point label: before neoadjuvant nivolumab. None of the patients had received prior systemic or radiation treatment, and all were newly diagnosed with stage II-IVA oral cavity squamous cell carcinoma. Everyone in the cohort had locally advanced, HPV-negative oral cavity squamous cell carcinoma. No culture maintenance or expansion was done, as the peripheral blood mononuclear cells went straight to analysis. Samples came from a longitudinal correlative study of a single-arm phase II trial of neoadjuvant nivolumab in oral cavity squamous cell carcinoma. Subject-matched pre- and post-treatment PBMCs and tumors from three responders and three non-responders were subjected to genomic DNA-based TCRbeta sequencing. Peripheral blood mononuclear cells were collected before nivolumab treatment and were collected again after treatment, at the time of surgery. The Maxwell RSC DNA from Cells kit was used to isolate genomic DNA from PBMCs.

The starting material was PBMCs, obtained before nivolumab (anti-PD-1) treatment. The source is a person aged 40 to 85 with oral cavity squamous cell carcinoma. This sequence uses TRBV27 and TRBJ1-5; 5 matching bases give a weak D call of TRBD1. The nucleotide sequence is given as TGTGCCAGCAAACTCGACAGTTTTAGCAATCAGCCCCAGCATTTT. Protein translation: CASKLDSFSNQPQHF.